These T cell receptor beta chains were read from a single sample in a study of blood T cell repertoires in COVID-19. Repertoires were generated with immunoSEQ multiplex PCR, while TCRdb's copy carries only in-frame clones and drops some. There are 50,000 to 80,000 clones in the sample; around 92% occur only once, and approximately 1.5% lies in the top ten. The sample comprised peripheral blood. Receptors were obtained from a man in his sixties with acute or convalescent COVID-19. The CDR3 runs from the conserved cysteine through the conserved F or W. The order of the fields is V gene, D gene, J gene, CDR3 DNA, CDR3 protein. D genes are given only for firm matches.

TRBV3-1/TRBV3-2	TRBD2	TRBJ2-1	TGTGCCAGCAGCGCCCTAGCGGGGGTCTACAATGAGCAGTTCTTC	CASSALAGVYNEQFF
TRBV3-1/TRBV3-2	TRBD1	TRBJ1-6	TGTGCCAGCAGCCAAGGGGACAGGGCCCCCCTCCACTTT	CASSQGDRAPLHF
TRBV5-1	TRBD2	TRBJ2-2	TGCGCCAGCAGCTTGGGGGGCAAGGTAGCGGGAACCGGGGAGCTGTTTTTT	CASSLGGKVAGTGELFF
TRBV10-3	TRBD1	TRBJ2-2	TGTGCCATCGCGGGACAGGGGGCCGGGGAGCTGTTTTTT	CAIAGQGAGELFF
TRBV2	-	TRBJ1-1	TGTGCCAGCAGTGAAATCAGGGTGGCTGGTTATATTGAAGCTTTCTTT	CASSEIRVAGYIEAFF
TRBV11-2	-	TRBJ2-5	TGTGCCAGCAGGGGGGGAGGAGAAGAGACCCAGTACTTC	CASRGGGEETQYF
TRBV15	TRBD1	TRBJ1-5	TGTGCCACCAGCAGAGGGACAGGGGTAAATCAGCCCCAGCATTTT	CATSRGTGVNQPQHF
TRBV9	-	TRBJ2-6	TGTGCCAGCAGCGTAGCGAGCTCTGGGGCCAACGTCCTGACTTTC	CASSVASSGANVLTF
TRBV29-1	TRBD1	TRBJ1-1	TGCAGCGTTGTAAACAGGGGGAGGACATCTGAAGCTTTCTTT	CSVVNRGRTSEAFF
TRBV7-9	TRBD1	TRBJ1-5	TGTGCCAGCAGCTTGACAGGGGGGGGTCCCAATCAGCCCCAGCATTTT	CASSLTGGGPNQPQHF
TRBV5-1	-	TRBJ1-1	TGCGCCAGCAGCTTGTTCACAGGGTCGAGGACTGAAGCTTTCTTT	CASSLFTGSRTEAFF
TRBV13	-	TRBJ1-1	TGTGCCAGCAGCCTTGAGGGTGAAGCTTTCTTT	CASSLEGEAFF
TRBV5-1	TRBD1	TRBJ1-4	TGCGCCAGCAGCTTGGGGGGGACAGGTTCTATTAATGAAAAACTGTTTTTT	CASSLGGTGSINEKLFF
TRBV12-3/TRBV12-4	-	TRBJ1-2	TGTGCCAGCAGTCTCGACAGATCCTATGGCTACACCTTC	CASSLDRSYGYTF